The next 3 T cell receptor beta chains were all read from a single sample in a study of shared clonotypes between healthy human individuals. Repertoires were generated with immunoSEQ multiplex PCR, while TCRdb's copy carries only in-frame clones and drops some. Among some 500,000 clones listed, about 96% were seen once. The sequencing sample was made of naive CD4+ T cells sorted from blood. Subset in this sample: CD45RA+ positively selected. The receptors shown here come from a woman between 25 and 40 years old in good health.

V usage is TRBV10-3 and J usage is TRBJ2-5, with D unclear. Trimming removed 2 bases at V and 5 bases at J, with 6 bases between. The CDR3 is made up of 12 amino acids. Germline V gives CDR1 ENHRY, CDR2 SYGVKD. Here the CDR3 DNA reads TGTGCCATCAGTGAGAGGACGGAGACCCAGTACTTC. Its protein product is CAISERTETQYF.

This clone turned up a few times. The rearrangement joins TRBV30 to TRBJ1-2; tentatively, D is TRBD1 (5 bases). The germline V gene has CDR1 GTSNPN and CDR2 SVGIG (reference sequence). The CDR3 is 13 residues long. V lost 5 bases and J lost 2, with 12 bases in between. The CDR3: CAWSIAGNYGYTF. For the CDR3, the DNA is TGTGCCTGGTCGATTGCAGGGAACTATGGCTACACCTTC. Looking up the rest from reference TRBV30 and TRBJ1-2 gives the full variable domain: SQTIHQWPATLVQPVGSPLSLECTVEGTSNPNLYWYRQAAGRGLQLLFYSVGIGQISSEVPQNLSASRPQDRQFILSSKKLLLSDSGFYLCAWSIAGNYGYTFGSGTRLTVV.

The genes are TRBV6-6 and TRBJ2-1; D not resolved. There are 14 residues in the CDR3. V lost 8 bases to trimming and J lost 0 bases, with 11 bases between them. From germline, CDR1 is MNHNY and CDR2 SVGAGI (reference sequence). In DNA, the CDR3 is TGTGCCAGCGGGGATTCGAGCTCCTACAATGAGCAGTTCTTC. Translating it yields CASGDSSSYNEQFF.